This TCR beta chain is drawn from a study of molecular identifiers for immune sequencing clone quantification. Study background: Replicate RNA from approximately 20,000 or 100,000 naive CD8 T cells formed five aliquots; four were sequenced. Findings and caveats of the study: Clones above 20 RNA copies contained over 97% of effector molecules but under 1% of naive ones.

This clonotype showed up many times. Its antigen is unidentified. The germline V gene has CDR1 DFQATT and CDR2 SNEGSKA (reference sequence). There are 13 residues in the CDR3. V lost 6 bases, J lost 3 bases, and 8 bases stayed unmatched. Libraries of bulk TCR were made by previously described methods (with listed TCR primers). TCRdb used MiXCR to reprocess the PCR reads, holding one entry per CDR3 protein. The profile shows under 650,000 distinct CDR3 sequences, approximately 20% of them singletons. The V call is TRBV20-1, the J call TRBJ2-7, with TRBD1 matching over 7 bases. The sample consisted of naive CD8+ T cells from blood, with Jurkat cell RNA spiked in. Subset in this sample: FACS-sorted CD8+CD4-CCR7+CD45RA+ naive T cells. This TCR derives from a human donor in good health. Some libraries in this study had Jurkat cell RNA spiked in. Here the CDR3 reads CSALRGQRYEQYF. Written as DNA, the CDR3 is TGCAGTGCATTACGGGGACAGCGCTACGAGCAGTACTTC.